This section outlines one T cell receptor beta chain sequence together with its context. Germline V gene lookup returns CDR1 MNHEY and CDR2 SVGAGI. The V end was cut by 6 bases, the J end by 2 bases, with 17 bases between. The CDR3 has 15 residues. Each subset's genomic DNA was split evenly across several immunoSEQ plates. Sequencing used immunoSEQ multiplex PCR; TCRdb keeps in-frame clones, though not all of them. The sample holds about 1.1 million clones, roughly 80% seen once. The sample is drawn from a study of shared clonotypes between healthy human individuals. Each sample came from a Caucasian adult donor living in Nashville, Tennessee.

The sequence came from a man younger than 35 in good health. Some clones in this sample may be carry-over from other donors' samples. This chain joins TRBV6-5 and TRBJ2-7, with D perhaps TRBD1 (6 bases). Material for sequencing was memory CD4+ T cells from PBMCs. Subset here: CD45RA-negative fraction. The CDR3 spells CASSAGWDTAYEQYF. The CDR3, as DNA: TGTGCCAGCAGCGCTGGCTGGGACACTGCCTACGAGCAGTACTTC.